Listed here is a single TCR beta chain. This clone came up many times. The antigen this receptor binds is unknown. One base away lies a much larger clone, so this may be a sequencing read error. Before undergoing thyroid surgery, none of the patients had been given any kind of treatment. Using T-cell receptor beta sequencing, the researchers looked back retrospectively at clinical samples from patients, gathered between about 2012 and 2018. CDR1 is given as LGHNA and CDR2 as YSLEER, both from the germline V gene. Inclusive of the bounding cysteine and phenylalanine, the CDR3 is 16 residues long. CDR3 DNA only is kept here, 48 bases in frame from base 1. The data were obtained in a study of metastatic and nonmetastatic thyroid tumors (TCRdb year 2020). Notes on the research overall: For patients with malignant and with benign thyroid disease, the researchers compared repertoires between peripheral blood samples and tumor or nodule tissue samples.

Libraries were built with PCR. The listed sequencing device is Illumina HiSeq 4000. The TCR beta-chain CDR3 region of each patient was profiled by high-throughput sequencing. On the study's bioinformatics: A classifier to discriminate distant-metastatic papillary thyroid cancer patients was built from CDR3 differences across clinicopathological groups. To measure repertoire diversity the researchers used the Shannon index, while the Morisita-Horn index served to gauge how similar the tumor and blood repertoires were. The raw public reads went through TCRdb reprocessing: fastp at Q25, MiXCR clone calling, in-frame beta chains kept. What appears here as the V and J calls and clone size reflects TCRdb's work, not the paper's. This sample lists 30,000 to 35,000 clones; 30% were detected once. Of the sample, about 31% is held by the ten largest clones. Points the paper makes about the study in general: In both blood and tumor samples, TCR beta diversity was reported to be significantly higher in malignant tumors than in benign nodules.

The sample taken for sequencing was blood. The source of this sequence is a female donor with papillary thyroid cancer or a benign thyroid nodule (not recorded which). Some clones in this sample may be carry-over from other donors' samples. The chain links TRBV4-3 with TRBJ1-6; the D gene remains uncertain. In nucleotide form, the sequence is TGCGCCAGCAGCCAAGATCTAAACCGTGATAATTCACCTCTCCACTTT. The encoded protein is CASSQDLNRDNSPLHF.